Following are 23 T cell receptor beta chains from one sample sequenced in a study of T and B cells in COVID-19 patients. Blood genomic DNA input for TRB amplification was 250-500 ng. Multiplex PCR with BIOMED2 TRB-A/B primer pools amplified TRB rearrangements. MiXCR, applied by TCRdb to the multiplex PCR reads, yields one record per CDR3 protein. There are around 15,000 distinct CDR3 sequences in the sample; under 30% occur only once, and approximately 4.5% lies in the top ten. Sequences were obtained from blood. The receptors shown here come from a human donor who had recovered from COVID-19.

This clonotype is deemed medium-sized (0.01 to 0.1%). The V and J genes are TRBV19 and TRBJ2-7; 7 bases are shared with TRBD1. The germline V gene encodes CDR1 LNHDA and CDR2 SQIVND (reference sequence). V gave up 6 bases and J gave up 6 bases; unmatched junction bases: 8. This CDR3 spans 13 amino acids. CDR3 DNA sequence: TGTGCCAGTAGAGACAACAGGGGACCCGAGCAGTACTTC. Amino acids: CASRDNRGPEQYF.

Judged by abundance, this clonotype is medium-sized. The genes are TRBV6-5 and TRBJ2-2, with D tentatively TRBD1 (6 bases). Deletions cut 6 bases from V and 0 bases from J, with 23 bases between. From germline, CDR1 is MNHEY and CDR2 SVGAGI. The CDR3 totals 19 residues. CDR3 sequence (DNA): TGTGCCAGCAGCCCTATCTCGGGACAAAAGTTCGCGAACACCGGGGAGCTGTTTTTT. This gives the protein CASSPISGQKFANTGELFF.

In this sample, this clonotype turned up a few times. The V and J genes are TRBV18 and TRBJ1-3, with 8 bases that match TRBD1. Trimming took 3 bases from V and 3 from J; bases not matched to a gene: 1. In germline, CDR1 is KGHSH, CDR2 LQKENI. The CDR3 runs to 14 residues. CDR3 bases: TGTGCCAGCTCACCTGACAGGGGTGGAAACACCATATATTTT. Translated, it gives CASSPDRGGNTIYF.

V and J are TRBV5-1 and TRBJ2-1; TRBD2 aligns across 7 bases. The CDR3 covers 15 residues. Trimming removed 0 bases from V and 1 base from J; junction bases left unmatched: 1. Germline values: CDR1 SGHRS, CDR2 YFSETQ. CDR3 region: CASSLGGGSYNEQFF. CDR3 DNA: TGCGCCAGCAGCTTGGGGGGGGGTTCCTACAATGAGCAGTTCTTC.

The chain combines TRBV5-3 with TRBJ1-1; no clear D. TRBV5-3 is sorted into the ORF group, with uncertain function. The V gene lost 0 bases and the J gene lost 4 bases, with 13 bases spanning the gap. The CDR3 length is 15 residues. For the CDR3, the DNA is TGTGCCAGAAGCTTGGATGTTGTACGGGCCACTGAAGCTTTCTTT. This sequence encodes CARSLDVVRATEAFF.

This clonotype was counted at least ten times. The chain is built from TRBV27 and TRBJ2-1, with a tentative D call TRBD2 (6 bases). The length of the CDR3 is 14 residues. V was cut by 6 bases and J by 5 bases, with 14 bases left in between. The germline V gene has CDR1 MNHEY and CDR2 SMNVEV (reference sequence). Here the CDR3 DNA reads TGTGCCAGCAGCCCGCGGGACTTCAACAATGAGCAGTTCTTC. Protein product: CASSPRDFNNEQFF.

This clonotype showed up just a few times. The chain recombines TRBV6-2 or TRBV6-3 with TRBJ2-2, with 14 bases fitting TRBD2. Germline V CDR1 and CDR2: MNHEY, SVGEGT. The CDR3 consists of 18 residues. V lost 4 bases to trimming and J lost 0 bases; unmatched junction nucleotides: 4. The CDR3 DNA follows: TGTGCCAGCAGTTCCCTGACTAGCGGGGGGGCGAACACCGGGGAGCTGTTTTTT. This encodes CASSSLTSGGANTGELFF.

The CDR3 DNA follows: TGTGCCAGCAGTGCACAGGGGACTGAAGCTTTCTTT. Protein sequence: CASSAQGTEAFF. This chain connects TRBV12-3 or TRBV12-4 to TRBJ1-1; 7 positions match TRBD1. The CDR3 runs 12 residues. V trimming: 5 bases; J trimming: 5 bases; junction bases outside the gene matches: 2.

Only a few counts were recorded for this clonotype. This rearrangement joins TRBV12-3 or TRBV12-4 to TRBJ2-3; D is undetermined. This CDR3 comprises 15 residues. Between the trimmed V and J ends, which lost 6 bases and 0 bases, there was a span of 13 bases. The chain's CDR3 is CASSPGRPSTDTQYF. The CDR3 bases are TGTGCCAGCAGCCCCGGTCGACCTAGCACAGATACGCAGTATTTT.

This chain joins TRBV6-2 or TRBV6-3 and TRBJ2-2; 7 nucleotides match TRBD1. The CDR3 is 14 amino acids. Germline V gene lookup returns CDR1 MNHEY and CDR2 SVGEGT. V shed 11 bases, J shed 2 bases, and the junction held 8 bases outside the gene matches. For the CDR3, the DNA is TGTGCCGCCTCGGGACAGCCTAACACCGGGGAGCTGTTTTTT. This encodes CAASGQPNTGELFF.

This clonotype was seen a handful of times. The rearrangement links TRBV2 to TRBJ1-6; TRBD1 agrees at 7 bases. V gave up 4 bases and J gave up 3 bases; unmatched junction bases: 3. CDR1 SNHLY and CDR2 FYNNEI come from the germline V gene. CDR3 size: 15 residues. In DNA, the CDR3 is TGTGCCAGCAGTGGGGACAGAAGCTATAATTCACCCCTCCACTTT. As protein: CASSGDRSYNSPLHF.

This clonotype was seen a handful of times. V gene TRBV12-3 or TRBV12-4 combines with J gene TRBJ1-1, with a weak D call TRBD1 (5 bases). V gave up 4 bases and J gave up 5 bases, with 29 bases separating them. The CDR3 contains 19 residues. The CDR3 loop reads CASSSTGPVRGPEETEAFF. The CDR3 DNA sequence: TGTGCCAGCAGTTCGACGGGACCCGTCCGGGGTCCCGAGGAAACTGAAGCTTTCTTT.

This clonotype showed up just a few times. The gene calls are TRBV6-5 and TRBJ1-3; D possibly corresponds to TRBD1 (6 bases). This CDR3 region has 15 residues. Per germline, CDR1 MNHEY and CDR2 SVGAGI. Trimming took 5 bases from V and 4 from J, leaving 15 bases between them. The CDR3 nucleotides read TGTGCCAGCAGTCGAGGGGGTCGGTCCGGAAACACCATATATTTT. Protein: CASSRGGRSGNTIYF.

The chain links TRBV5-4 to TRBJ2-5; a weak D match, TRBD2 (6 bases). CDR1 SGHNT and CDR2 YYREEE come from the germline V gene (reference sequence). The CDR3 totals 17 residues. The V end was cut by 4 bases, the J end by 1 base, with 20 bases between. The chain's CDR3 is CASSADGLSGFQETQYF. CDR3 DNA: TGTGCCAGCAGCGCGGACGGACTAAGTGGATTCCAAGAGACCCAGTACTTC.

CDR3 sequence: CASSLLAGTGLNYGYTF. As DNA, the CDR3 is TGTGCCAGCAGTTTATTAGCAGGGACAGGTCTTAACTATGGCTACACCTTC. The genes are TRBV27 and TRBJ1-2, with 8 bases identical to TRBD1. The CDR3 has 17 amino acids. Trimming removed 1 base from V and 1 base from J; junction bases left unmatched: 8. Germline CDR1 MNHEY, CDR2 SMNVEV (reference sequence).

The chain employs TRBV21-1 and TRBJ2-2; TRBD2 reflects the table's D call only, with no check against the DNA. TRBV21-1 is a documented pseudogene. The CDR3 runs 16 residues. The CDR3 here is CASSKAYSGEGGELFF. CDR3 sequence (DNA): TGTGCCAGCAGCAAAGCATATAGCGGGGAGGGCGGGGAGCTGTTTTTT.

The V call is TRBV7-9, the J call TRBJ2-7; no clear D. Trimming took off 5 bases at V and 7 bases at J, with 9 bases between the two ends. Germline V gene sequence: CDR1 SEHNR, CDR2 FQNEAQ (reference sequence). This CDR3 region has 11 residues. The CDR3 coding sequence is TGTGCCAGCAGCCTACAACGGGAGCAGTACTTC. Its translation is CASSLQREQYF. Based on the CDR3 plus reference TRBV7-9 and TRBJ2-7, the full variable domain is DTGVSQNPRHKITKRGQNVTFRCDPISEHNRLYWYRQTLGQGPEFLTYFQNEAQLEKSRLLSDRFSAERPKGSFSTLEIQRTEQGDSAMYLCASSLQREQYFGPGTRLTVT.

The chain is built from TRBV20-1 and TRBJ1-2, with 9 positions matching TRBD1. Germline V gene lookup returns CDR1 DFQATT and CDR2 SNEGSKA (reference sequence). The CDR3 sequence is 12 residues long. Trimming cost V 5 bases and J 8 bases; bases outside gene matches: 6. The CDR3 bases are TGCAGTGCTCTCCGGGACAGGGTCGGCTACACCTTC. Residues: CSALRDRVGYTF.

This clonotype appeared a few times. Sequence at one end of the junction differs from germline and may be a read error. The V gene is TRBV6-1, the J gene TRBJ2-1; no clear D gene. From germline, CDR1 is MNHNS and CDR2 SASEGT. CDR3 length equals 15 residues. CDR3 nucleotide sequence: TGTGCCATCAGTGAGTCGACGAGCCTGGCTCGGGAGCAGTTCTTC. Amino acids: CAISESTSLAREQFF.

This clonotype was seen only once. One base away lies a much larger clone, so this may be a sequencing read error. This chain uses TRBV6-6 with TRBJ1-3; no clear D gene. The CDR3 consists of 15 residues. Trimming left V 8 bases short and J 0 bases short, with 14 bases between. Germline V gene data show CDR1 as MNHNY and CDR2 as SVGAGI (reference sequence). The CDR3 loop is CASRGVTNSGNTIYF. The DNA of the CDR3 is TGTGCCAGCCGAGGAGTCACGAACTCTGGAAACACCATATATTTT.

The V call is TRBV29-1, the J call TRBJ2-3, with 8 bases matching TRBD1. The CDR3 consists of 14 residues. CDR1 and CDR2 from the germline V gene are SQVTM and ANQGSEA. Trimming cost V 7 bases and J 2 bases; bases outside gene matches: 8. The CDR3 loop is CSALTGDTTDTQYF. The DNA for the CDR3 is TGCAGCGCCCTGACAGGGGACACCACAGATACGCAGTATTTT.

This clonotype counts as medium-sized (0.01 to 0.1%). The J gene is TRBJ2-1, the V gene TRBV27; 9 bases fit TRBD2. The CDR3 sequence is 15 residues long. The V segment lost 5 bases and the J segment 2 bases; nucleotides outside the gene matches: 4. Germline assignment: CDR1 MNHEY and CDR2 SMNVEV (reference sequence). CDR3 sequence reads: CASSPSGVTYNEQFF. CDR3 DNA: TGTGCCAGCAGTCCTAGCGGGGTAACCTACAATGAGCAGTTCTTC.

This clonotype was recorded a few times. The genes are TRBV18 and TRBJ1-2; possibly TRBD1 for D (5 bases). Germline V CDR1 and CDR2: KGHSH, LQKENI. CDR3 size: 16 residues. V lost 4 bases and J 8 bases, leaving 23 bases between the germline ends. This CDR3 is CASSHGTAPQVGGYTF. CDR3 DNA: TGTGCCAGCTCACACGGGACGGCACCCCAAGTGGGAGGCTACACCTTC.